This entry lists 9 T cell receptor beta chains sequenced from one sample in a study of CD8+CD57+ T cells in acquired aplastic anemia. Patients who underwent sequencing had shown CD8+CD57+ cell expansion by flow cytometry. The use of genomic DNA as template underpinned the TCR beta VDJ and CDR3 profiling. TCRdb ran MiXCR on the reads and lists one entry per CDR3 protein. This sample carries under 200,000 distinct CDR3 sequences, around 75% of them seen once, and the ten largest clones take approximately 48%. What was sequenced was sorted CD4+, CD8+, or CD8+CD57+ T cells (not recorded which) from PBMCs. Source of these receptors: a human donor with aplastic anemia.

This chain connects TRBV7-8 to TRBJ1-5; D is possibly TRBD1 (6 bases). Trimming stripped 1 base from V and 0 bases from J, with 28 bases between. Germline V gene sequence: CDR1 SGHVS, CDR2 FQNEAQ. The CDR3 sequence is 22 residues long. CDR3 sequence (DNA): TGTGCCAGCAGCTTAGATCCCCCTGGGGGGCCCGGCCTCCCATATAGCAATCAGCCCCAGCATTTT. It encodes CASSLDPPGGPGLPYSNQPQHF.

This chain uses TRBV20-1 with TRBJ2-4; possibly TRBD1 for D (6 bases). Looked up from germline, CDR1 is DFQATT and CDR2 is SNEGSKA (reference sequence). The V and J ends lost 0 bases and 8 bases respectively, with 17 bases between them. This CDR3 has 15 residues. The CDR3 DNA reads TGCAGTGCTAGAGATTTCCAGGGGAGAGGGGACATTCAGTACTTC. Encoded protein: CSARDFQGRGDIQYF.

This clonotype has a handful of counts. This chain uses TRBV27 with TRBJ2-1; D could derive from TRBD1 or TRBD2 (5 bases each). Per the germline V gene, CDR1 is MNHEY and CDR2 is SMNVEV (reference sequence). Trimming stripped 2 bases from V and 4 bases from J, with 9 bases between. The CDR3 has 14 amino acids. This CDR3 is CASSLGGEYNEQFF. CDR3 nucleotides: TGTGCCAGCAGTTTAGGGGGTGAATACAATGAGCAGTTCTTC.

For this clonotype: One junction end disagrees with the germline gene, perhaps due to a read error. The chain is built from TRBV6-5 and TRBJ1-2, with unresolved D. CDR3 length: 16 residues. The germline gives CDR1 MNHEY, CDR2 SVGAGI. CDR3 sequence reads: CASSYSTGQPCGGYSF. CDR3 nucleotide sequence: TGTGCCAGCAGTTACTCTACCGGGCAGCCGTGTGGTGGCTACTCCTTC.

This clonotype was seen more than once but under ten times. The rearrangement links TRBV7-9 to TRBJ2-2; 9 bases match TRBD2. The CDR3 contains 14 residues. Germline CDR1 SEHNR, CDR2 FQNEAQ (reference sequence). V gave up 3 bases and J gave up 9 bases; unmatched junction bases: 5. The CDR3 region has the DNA TGTGCCAGCAGCTTCCTGACTAGCGGCTGGGAGCTGTTTTTT. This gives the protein CASSFLTSGWELFF.

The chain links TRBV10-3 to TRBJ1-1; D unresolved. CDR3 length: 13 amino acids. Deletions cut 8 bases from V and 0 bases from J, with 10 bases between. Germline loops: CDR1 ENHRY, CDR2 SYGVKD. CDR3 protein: CAIAPDMNTEAFF. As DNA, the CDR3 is TGTGCCATCGCCCCAGACATGAACACTGAAGCTTTCTTT.

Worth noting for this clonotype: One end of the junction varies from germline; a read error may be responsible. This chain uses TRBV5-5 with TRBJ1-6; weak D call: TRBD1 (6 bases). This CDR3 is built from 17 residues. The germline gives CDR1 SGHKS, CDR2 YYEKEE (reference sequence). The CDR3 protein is CASSLTQQQGIDSPPHF. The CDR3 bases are TGTGCCAGCAGCTTAACCCAGCAACAGGGTATCGATTCACCCCCCCACTTT. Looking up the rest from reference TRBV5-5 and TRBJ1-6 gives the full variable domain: DAGVTQSPTHLIKTRGQQVTLRCSPISGHKSVSWYQQVLGQGPQFIFQYYEKEERGRGNFPDRFSARQFPNYSSELNVNALLLGDSALYLCASSLTQQQGIDSPPHFGNGTRLTVT.

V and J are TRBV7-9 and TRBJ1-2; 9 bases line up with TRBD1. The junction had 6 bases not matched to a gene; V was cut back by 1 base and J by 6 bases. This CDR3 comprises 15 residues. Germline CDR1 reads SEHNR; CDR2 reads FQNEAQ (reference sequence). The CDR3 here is CASSLERTGAHGYTF. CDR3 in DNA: TGTGCCAGCAGCTTAGAAAGGACAGGGGCCCATGGCTACACCTTC.

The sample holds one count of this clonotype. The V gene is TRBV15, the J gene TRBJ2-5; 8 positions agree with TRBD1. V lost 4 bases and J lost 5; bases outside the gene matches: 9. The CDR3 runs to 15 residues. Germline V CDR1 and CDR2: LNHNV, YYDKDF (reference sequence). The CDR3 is CATSTIATGVETQYF. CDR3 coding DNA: TGTGCCACCAGCACTATTGCGACAGGGGTGGAGACCCAGTACTTC.